These T cell receptor beta chains were read from a single sample in a study of cytomegalovirus exposure and HLA in healthy donors. Method: immunoSEQ multiplex PCR; TCRdb's copy keeps in-frame clones and lacks some. Counted here are roughly 60,000 clones, around 90% occurring once; the ten biggest clones make up about 2.2%. Sample: PBMCs. These receptors were collected from a woman under 40 in good health and CMV-seronegative. The CDR3 runs from the conserved cysteine through the conserved F or W. D genes are given only for firm matches. Clone size is not always given. Where it is, it says once, few, many or a class for expanded clones.

v_gene: TRBV19; j_gene: TRBJ2-7; abundance: -; d_gene: TRBD2; CDR3nt: TGTGCCAGTAGTACAAGTGGACTAGCGGACTCCTACGAGCAGTACTTC; CDR3aa: CASSTSGLADSYEQYF
v_gene: TRBV30; j_gene: TRBJ2-1; abundance: -; d_gene: -; CDR3nt: TGTGCCTGGAGTGTACTCGGGAATGAGCAGTTCTTC; CDR3aa: CAWSVLGNEQFF
v_gene: TRBV6-5; j_gene: TRBJ1-1; abundance: -; d_gene: TRBD1; CDR3nt: TGTGCCAGCAGCCTAACAGGGGATGGCACTGAAGCTTTCTTT; CDR3aa: CASSLTGDGTEAFF
v_gene: TRBV4-2; j_gene: TRBJ2-7; abundance: once; d_gene: -; CDR3nt: TGTGCCAGCAGCCTTAATCGAGGACTCGGGTACGAGCAGTACTTC; CDR3aa: CASSLNRGLGYEQYF
v_gene: TRBV10-2; j_gene: TRBJ2-7; abundance: -; d_gene: TRBD2; CDR3nt: TGCGCCAGCAGTTATGGAGAGCGGGAGGGTACCTACGAGCAGTACTTC; CDR3aa: CASSYGEREGTYEQYF
v_gene: TRBV9; j_gene: TRBJ2-1; abundance: -; d_gene: -; CDR3nt: TGTGCCAGCAGCGCCACTAGTCATTCCTACAATGAGCAGTTCTTC; CDR3aa: CASSATSHSYNEQFF
v_gene: TRBV7-9; j_gene: TRBJ2-7; abundance: -; d_gene: -; CDR3nt: TGTGCCAGCAGCTTAGCTGCGGCCTACGAGCAGTACTTC; CDR3aa: CASSLAAAYEQYF
v_gene: TRBV7-9; j_gene: TRBJ2-6; abundance: -; d_gene: -; CDR3nt: TGTGCCAGCAGCTTCGGCTCTGGGGCCAACGTCCTGACTTTC; CDR3aa: CASSFGSGANVLTF
v_gene: TRBV5-8; j_gene: TRBJ2-3; abundance: once; d_gene: -; CDR3nt: TGTGCCAGCAGCTTGGGGGGGCACACTAGCACAGATACGCAGTATTTT; CDR3aa: CASSLGGHTSTDTQYF
v_gene: TRBV6-5; j_gene: TRBJ1-2; abundance: -; d_gene: -; CDR3nt: TGTGCCAGCAGTTATGATCGGTATTCTAACTATGGCTACACCTTC; CDR3aa: CASSYDRYSNYGYTF
v_gene: TRBV6-6; j_gene: TRBJ2-3; abundance: once; d_gene: -; CDR3nt: TGTGCCAGCAGACAGGGTAGAAGGGGCACAGATACGCAGTATTTT; CDR3aa: CASRQGRRGTDTQYF
v_gene: TRBV27; j_gene: TRBJ2-7; abundance: -; d_gene: TRBD2; CDR3nt: TGTGCCAGCAGTCCCGCGAGCGGGAGCTACGAGCAGTACTTC; CDR3aa: CASSPASGSYEQYF
v_gene: TRBV7-2; j_gene: TRBJ1-4; abundance: -; d_gene: TRBD1; CDR3nt: TGTGCCAGCAGCTTAGCGGGACAGGGGTTTCTGTTTTTT; CDR3aa: CASSLAGQGFLFF
v_gene: TRBV4-1; j_gene: TRBJ2-3; abundance: -; d_gene: TRBD2; CDR3nt: TGCGCCAGCAGCCAAGAGAGGGGACTTAGCGGGAGGGGGAATACGCAGTATTTT; CDR3aa: CASSQERGLSGRGNTQYF
v_gene: TRBV7-2; j_gene: TRBJ2-1; abundance: -; d_gene: -; CDR3nt: TGTGCCAGCAGAGGAGGAGCCTACAATGAGCAGTTCTTC; CDR3aa: CASRGGAYNEQFF
v_gene: TRBV2; j_gene: TRBJ1-3; abundance: -; d_gene: TRBD1; CDR3nt: TGTGCCAGCAGGGGACAGTCCTACTCTGGAAACACCATATATTTT; CDR3aa: CASRGQSYSGNTIYF
v_gene: TRBV30; j_gene: TRBJ2-7; abundance: few; d_gene: -; CDR3nt: TGTGCCTGGAGTAGGGGGGGCGAGGTAGACGAGCAGTACTTC; CDR3aa: CAWSRGGEVDEQYF